Reported below is one T cell receptor (beta chain). What it binds is unknown. These data originate in a study of blood T cells in healthy people across ages. Whole-study findings and limits: Age showed a roughly linear inverse relationship with TCR beta diversity per million T cells. Any conclusive comparison of naive versus antigen-experienced cells was prevented by using unsorted PBMCs.

Through a sample-barcoded 5' primer and a J-beta primer mix, a second PCR was run for about 7 to 12 cycles. One entry per CDR3 protein results from TCRdb running MiXCR on the 5' RACE reads. The table includes more than 800,000 distinct CDR3 sequences, 35% to 55% detected once. V was clipped by 5 bases and J by 4 bases; unmatched bases: 10. The CDR3 contains 15 residues. From germline, CDR1 is SGHVS and CDR2 FNYEAQ. This clonotype was sampled from a woman between 55 and 75 years old in good health. The chain is built from TRBV7-6 and TRBJ2-5, with 7 nucleotides matching TRBD2. The sample was blood. CDR3 loop: CASSRLGTNGETQYF. Here the CDR3 DNA reads TGTGCCAGCAGCCGTTTGGGGACTAATGGAGAGACCCAGTACTTC.